The source of this T cell receptor (beta chain) is a study of blood T cell repertoires in COVID-19. The assay was immunoSEQ multiplex PCR, and TCRdb's table has in-frame clones only and misses some. The table lists more than 300,000 clones, approximately 91% of them singletons. This CDR3 region has 13 residues. Trimming removed 5 bases at V and 3 bases at J, with 10 bases between. The germline gives CDR1 SEHNR, CDR2 FQNEAQ (reference sequence). What was sequenced was peripheral blood. This clonotype was obtained from a woman in her seventies with COVID-19, enrolled during active disease. The chain employs TRBV7-9 and TRBJ1-1; D is ambiguous. The CDR3, as DNA: TGTGCCAGCAGCCGGGGAGGACACACTGAAGCTTTCTTT. Translated, it gives CASSRGGHTEAFF.